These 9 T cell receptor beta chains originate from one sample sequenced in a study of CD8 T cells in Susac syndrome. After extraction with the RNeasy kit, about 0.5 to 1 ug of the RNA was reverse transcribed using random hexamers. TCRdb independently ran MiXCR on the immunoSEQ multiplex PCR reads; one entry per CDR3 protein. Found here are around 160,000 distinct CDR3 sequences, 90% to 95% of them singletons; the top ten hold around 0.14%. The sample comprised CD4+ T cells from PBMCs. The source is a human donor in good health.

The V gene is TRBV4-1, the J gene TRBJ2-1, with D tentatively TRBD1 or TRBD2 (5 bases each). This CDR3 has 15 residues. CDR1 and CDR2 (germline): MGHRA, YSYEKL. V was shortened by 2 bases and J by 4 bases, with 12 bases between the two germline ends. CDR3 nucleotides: TGCGCCAGCAGCCAACCGGGGACGGTATACAATGAGCAGTTCTTC. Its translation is CASSQPGTVYNEQFF.

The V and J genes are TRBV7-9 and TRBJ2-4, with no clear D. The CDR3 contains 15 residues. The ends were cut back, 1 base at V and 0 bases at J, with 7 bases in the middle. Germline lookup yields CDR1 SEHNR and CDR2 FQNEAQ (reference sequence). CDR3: CASSLGQVAKNIQYF. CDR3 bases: TGTGCCAGCAGCTTAGGACAAGTAGCCAAAAACATTCAGTACTTC.

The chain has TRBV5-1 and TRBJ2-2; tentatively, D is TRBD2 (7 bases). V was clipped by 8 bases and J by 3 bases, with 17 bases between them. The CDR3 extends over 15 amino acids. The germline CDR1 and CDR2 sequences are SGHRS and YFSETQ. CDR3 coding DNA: TGCGCCAGTCAAGCGACGGGGGGCGACACCGGGGAGCTGTTTTTT. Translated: CASQATGGDTGELFF.

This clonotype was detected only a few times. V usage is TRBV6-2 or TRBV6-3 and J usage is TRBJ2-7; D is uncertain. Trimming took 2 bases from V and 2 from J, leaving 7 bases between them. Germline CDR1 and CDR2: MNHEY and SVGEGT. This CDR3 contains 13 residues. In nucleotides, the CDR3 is TGTGCCAGCAGTTACGGCAGAACCTACGAGCAGTACTTC. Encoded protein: CASSYGRTYEQYF.

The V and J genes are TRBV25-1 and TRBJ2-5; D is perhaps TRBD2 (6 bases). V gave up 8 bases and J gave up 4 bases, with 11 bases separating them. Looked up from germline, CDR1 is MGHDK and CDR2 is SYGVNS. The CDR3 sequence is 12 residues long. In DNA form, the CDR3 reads TGTGCCAGCGCGGGGCCGGGAGAGACCCAGTACTTC. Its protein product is CASAGPGETQYF.

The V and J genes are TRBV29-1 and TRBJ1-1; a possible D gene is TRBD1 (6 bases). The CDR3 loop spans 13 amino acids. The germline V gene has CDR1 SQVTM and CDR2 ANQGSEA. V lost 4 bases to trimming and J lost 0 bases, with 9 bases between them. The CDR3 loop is CSVAGQLNTEAFF. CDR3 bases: TGCAGCGTTGCCGGACAGCTGAACACTGAAGCTTTCTTT.

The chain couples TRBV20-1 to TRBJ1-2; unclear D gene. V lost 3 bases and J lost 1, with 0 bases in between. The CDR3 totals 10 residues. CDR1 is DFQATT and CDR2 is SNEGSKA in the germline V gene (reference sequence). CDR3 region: CSASNYGYTF. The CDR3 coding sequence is TGCAGTGCTAGTAACTATGGCTACACCTTC.

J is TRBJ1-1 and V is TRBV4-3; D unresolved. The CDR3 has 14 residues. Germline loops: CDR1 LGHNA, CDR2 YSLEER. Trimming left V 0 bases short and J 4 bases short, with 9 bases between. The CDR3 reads CASSQDAPGTEAFF. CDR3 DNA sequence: TGCGCCAGCAGCCAAGATGCCCCGGGCACTGAAGCTTTCTTT.

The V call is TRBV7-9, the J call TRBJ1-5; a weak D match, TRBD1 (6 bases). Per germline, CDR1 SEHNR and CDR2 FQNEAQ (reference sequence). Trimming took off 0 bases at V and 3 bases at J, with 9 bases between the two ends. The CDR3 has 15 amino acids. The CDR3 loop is CASSLAGHPNQPQHF. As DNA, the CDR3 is TGTGCCAGCAGCTTAGCGGGACATCCCAATCAGCCCCAGCATTTT. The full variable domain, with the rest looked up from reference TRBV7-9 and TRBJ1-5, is DTGVSQNPRHKITKRGQNVTFRCDPISEHNRLYWYRQTLGQGPEFLTYFQNEAQLEKSRLLSDRFSAERPKGSFSTLEIQRTEQGDSAMYLCASSLAGHPNQPQHFGDGTRLSIL.